The clone carrying this T cell receptor beta chain was observed a handful of times. Its cognate antigen is unknown. The data belong to a study of early T cells in non-severe SARS-CoV-2 infection. Study observations and caveats: Matches to VDJdb favored anti-spike CD8 responses and missed private and CD4 specificities.

TCRdb re-called the 5' RACE reads through MiXCR, storing one row per CDR3 protein. The repertoire consists of 45,000 to 75,000 distinct CDR3 sequences, with roughly 5.3% occurring once and the leading ten covering roughly 6.4%. The germline V gene has CDR1 SEHNR and CDR2 FQNEAQ (reference sequence). The CDR3 has 14 residues. Unmatched junction bases numbered 5, after V lost 4 bases and J lost 4 bases. The receptor comes from an adult who was a healthcare worker with PCR-confirmed SARS-CoV-2 infection or an uninfected control (not recorded which). The sequenced sample was whole blood. The rearrangement links TRBV7-9 to TRBJ2-7, with TRBD1 identical over 9 bases. In DNA form, the CDR3 reads TGTGCCAGCAGCTCAGGACAGGGGTGGTACGAGCAGTACTTC. Encoded protein: CASSSGQGWYEQYF. The whole variable domain, filled in from reference TRBV7-9 and TRBJ2-7, reads DTGVSQNPRHKITKRGQNVTFRCDPISEHNRLYWYRQTLGQGPEFLTYFQNEAQLEKSRLLSDRFSAERPKGSFSTLEIQRTEQGDSAMYLCASSSGQGWYEQYFGPGTRLTVT.